The rows below give T cell receptor beta chains drawn from one sample of a study of blood T cells in healthy people across ages. TCRdb used MiXCR to reprocess the 5' RACE reads, holding one entry per CDR3 protein. The sample consists of around 1,000,000 distinct CDR3 sequences, roughly a quarter of them appearing once. The sample was also linked to a second study, of T cells of mothers and their children.

Input material: blood. These receptors were obtained from a girl aged 2-9 years in good health. Each CDR3 is given with its conserved first and last residue. D genes are given only for firm matches.

TRBJ2-1 | TRBV4-1 | TRBD2 | CASSQRGSGPYNEQFF
TRBJ1-1 | TRBV25-1 | TRBD1 | CASMKGALMNTEAFF
TRBJ2-7 | TRBV21-1 | - | CASSKALADRVVGEQYF
- | TRBV20-1 | - | CSAGGQGTYNEQFF
TRBJ2-1 | TRBV3-1 | - | CASSPLGGEQFF
TRBJ2-7 | TRBV28 | TRBD1 | CASKTGTDYYEQYF
TRBJ2-3 | TRBV5-1 | - | CASSLVRQSVADTQYF
- | TRBV20-1 | - | CSARLFRAPGSYEQYF
TRBJ1-6 | TRBV6-1 | TRBD1 | CASCDGQAYNSPLHF
TRBJ2-3 | TRBV20-1 | TRBD1 | CSAPAGGIDTQYF
TRBJ2-1 | TRBV4-2 | TRBD2 | CASSQGLADSYNEQFF
TRBJ1-1 | TRBV7-2 | - | CASSLFIGRNTEAFF
TRBJ2-2 | TRBV29-1 | - | CSAVVGYTGELFF
TRBJ2-2 | TRBV7-3 | - | CASSLGGQNTGELFF
TRBJ1-2 | TRBV7-3 | - | CASSALPDLHGYTF
TRBJ2-2 | TRBV3-1 | - | CASSQVWTLRANTGELFF
TRBJ2-2 | TRBV11-2 | - | CASSILAGVDTGELFF
TRBJ2-4 | TRBV27 | - | CASSLVGARAKNIQYF
TRBJ2-3 | TRBV7-9 | TRBD2 | CGGRELTDTQYF
TRBJ2-4 | TRBV12-3/TRBV12-4 | - | CASSLSPRTENIQYF
- | TRBV20-1 | - | CSALATGGREQYF
TRBJ2-5 | TRBV6-5 | TRBD2 | CASSYSIAGGPRETQYF
- | TRBV7-9 | - | CASSLQAGTGPYEQFF
TRBJ1-2 | TRBV28 | TRBD1 | CASSPSMGGLTGYSYTF
TRBJ1-3 | TRBV12-3/TRBV12-4 | - | CASLDSTGNTIYF
TRBJ2-5 | TRBV5-1 | TRBD1 | CASSWESGGQETQYF
TRBJ1-4 | TRBV5-1 | TRBD1 | CASSPFPDRGMANEKLFF
TRBJ2-4 | TRBV12-3/TRBV12-4 | TRBD2 | CASSSGGAKNIQYF
TRBJ1-4 | TRBV7-9 | TRBD1 | CASSLAYRGPVEKLLF
TRBJ1-1 | TRBV13 | - | CASSFSVRANTEAFF
TRBJ2-1 | TRBV2 | TRBD2 | CASRELAGANEQFF
TRBJ2-1 | TRBV20-1 | TRBD2 | CSASALTSDNEQFF
TRBJ2-1 | TRBV12-3/TRBV12-4 | - | CASTPPTATYDEQFF
TRBJ1-1 | TRBV5-1 | - | CASSPEGSTEAFF
TRBJ2-5 | TRBV20-1 | - | CSARTPGRETQYF
TRBJ2-4 | TRBV29-1 | TRBD1 | CSVLGQAKNIQYF
TRBJ2-4 | TRBV12-3/TRBV12-4 | - | CASSVGSPKNIQYF
TRBJ2-1 | TRBV29-1 | - | CSILRDPKGGQFF
TRBJ2-1 | TRBV20-1 | - | CSARLAGRGEQFF
TRBJ2-5 | TRBV5-4 | - | CVSSLGGGEDQYF
TRBJ1-2 | TRBV20-1 | TRBD1 | CSASMPGGYGYTF
TRBJ2-3 | TRBV11-2 | - | CASSLRGTLTGTDTQYF
TRBJ2-2 | TRBV6-5 | - | CASRDGSTNTGELFF
TRBJ2-4 | TRBV9 | - | CASSVGAGRAKNIQYF